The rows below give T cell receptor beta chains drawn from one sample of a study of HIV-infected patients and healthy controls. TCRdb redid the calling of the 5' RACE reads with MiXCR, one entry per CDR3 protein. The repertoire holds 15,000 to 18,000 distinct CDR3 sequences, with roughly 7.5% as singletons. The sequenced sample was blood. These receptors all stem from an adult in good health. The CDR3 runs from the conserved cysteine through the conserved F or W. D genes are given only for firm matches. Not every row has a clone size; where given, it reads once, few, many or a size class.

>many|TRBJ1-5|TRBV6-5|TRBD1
TGTGCCAGCAGTCCCGACAGGGGAGGCAATCAGCCCCAGCATTTT
CASSPDRGGNQPQHF
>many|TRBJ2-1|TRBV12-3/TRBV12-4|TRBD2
TGTGCCAGCACTTCGGGACTAGCGGGAGTTGTGGATGAGCAGTTCTTC
CASTSGLAGVVDEQFF
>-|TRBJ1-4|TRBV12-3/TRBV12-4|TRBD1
TGTGCCAGCAGTATAGCCCGACAGGGGGAAAAACTGTTTTTT
CASSIARQGEKLFF
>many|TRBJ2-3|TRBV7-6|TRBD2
TGTGCCAGCAGCTTATCCTCCCACGGGGGGGGCACAGATACGCAGTATTTT
CASSLSSHGGGTDTQYF
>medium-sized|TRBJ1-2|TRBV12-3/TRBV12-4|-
TGTGCCAGCAGTTTGAGGGGCGCTAACTATGGCTACACCTTC
CASSLRGANYGYTF
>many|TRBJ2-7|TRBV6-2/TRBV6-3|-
TGTGCCAGCAGTTACGTTACCGGAAACCCCTACGAGCAGTACTTC
CASSYVTGNPYEQYF
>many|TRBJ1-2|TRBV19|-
TGTGCCAGTAGTCGACAGCCTCAATTCAACTATGGCTACACCTTC
CASSRQPQFNYGYTF
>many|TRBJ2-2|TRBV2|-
TGTGCCAGCACGCAAGCCCTATACACCGGGGAGCTGTTTTTT
CASTQALYTGELFF
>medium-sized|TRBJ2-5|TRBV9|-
TGTGCCAGCAGTCGTGGGGAGACCCAGTACTTC
CASSRGETQYF
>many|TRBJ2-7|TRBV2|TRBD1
TGTGCCAGCAGGCACGGACAGGGGGCCTACGAGCAGTACTTC
CASRHGQGAYEQYF
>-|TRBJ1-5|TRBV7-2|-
TGTGCCAGCAGCTTAAACGGGGGTTATCAGCCCCAGCATTTT
CASSLNGGYQPQHF
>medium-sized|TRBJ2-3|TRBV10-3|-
TGTGCCATCAGTGAGTCGTCCAGAGATACGCAGTATTTT
CAISESSRDTQYF
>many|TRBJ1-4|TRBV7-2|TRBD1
TGTGCCAGCAGCTTAATGGGACAGGGCAATGAAAAACTGTTTTTT
CASSLMGQGNEKLFF
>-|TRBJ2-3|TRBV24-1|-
TGTGCCACCAGTGACCCCGGACCAAGCACAGATACGCAGTATTTT
CATSDPGPSTDTQYF
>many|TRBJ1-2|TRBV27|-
TGTGCCAGCAGGGATGCAGGGGAAGGCTACACCTTC
CASRDAGEGYTF
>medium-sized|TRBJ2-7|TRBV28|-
TGTGCCAGCAGCCCAAGGTATCACGAGCAGTACTTC
CASSPRYHEQYF
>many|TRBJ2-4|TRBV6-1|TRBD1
TGTGCCAGCAGTGCGACTAGGGGACAGGGGTACAAAAACATTCAGTACTTC
CASSATRGQGYKNIQYF
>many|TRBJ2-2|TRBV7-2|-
TGTGCCAGCAGCTTAGTCCTGAACACCGGGGAGCTGTTTTTT
CASSLVLNTGELFF
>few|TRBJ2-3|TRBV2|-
TGTGCCAGCAGTGTAGAGGATACGCAGTATTTT
CASSVEDTQYF
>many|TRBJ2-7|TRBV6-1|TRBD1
TGTGCCAGCAGTGACTGGGGGACAGGGGCCTACGAGCAGTACTTC
CASSDWGTGAYEQYF
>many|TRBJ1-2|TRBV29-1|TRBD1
TGCAGCGTCATCTTACAGGGGAACTATGGCTACACCTTC
CSVILQGNYGYTF
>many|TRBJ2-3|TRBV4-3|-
TGCGCCAGCAGCCAAGAATGGGGTTCTAGCCGGCACGATACGCAGTATTTT
CASSQEWGSSRHDTQYF
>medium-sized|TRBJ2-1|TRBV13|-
TGTGCCAGCAGCGAAGACGAGAAGAAGAAGCAGTTCTTC
CASSEDEKKKQFF
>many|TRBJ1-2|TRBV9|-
TGTGCCAGCAGCGTAGAGTCCACCCTTAACTATGGCTACACCTTC
CASSVESTLNYGYTF
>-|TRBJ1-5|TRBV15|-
TGTGCCACCAGCAGCCCCCCCCAGCCCCAGCATTTT
CATSSPPQPQHF
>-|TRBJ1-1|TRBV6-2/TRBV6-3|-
TGTGCCAGCAGTTACTCTCCACCCATGAACACTGAAGCTTTCTTT
CASSYSPPMNTEAFF
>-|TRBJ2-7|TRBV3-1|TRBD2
TGTGCCAGCGGACTAGCGGGCTCCTACGAGCAGTACTTC
CASGLAGSYEQYF
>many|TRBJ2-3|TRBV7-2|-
TGTGCCAGCAGCGGGAGCCTTGTCGATACGCAGTATTTT
CASSGSLVDTQYF
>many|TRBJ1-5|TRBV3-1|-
TGTGCCAGCAGCCAATATGAGCAGGAGCCCCAGCATTTT
CASSQYEQEPQHF